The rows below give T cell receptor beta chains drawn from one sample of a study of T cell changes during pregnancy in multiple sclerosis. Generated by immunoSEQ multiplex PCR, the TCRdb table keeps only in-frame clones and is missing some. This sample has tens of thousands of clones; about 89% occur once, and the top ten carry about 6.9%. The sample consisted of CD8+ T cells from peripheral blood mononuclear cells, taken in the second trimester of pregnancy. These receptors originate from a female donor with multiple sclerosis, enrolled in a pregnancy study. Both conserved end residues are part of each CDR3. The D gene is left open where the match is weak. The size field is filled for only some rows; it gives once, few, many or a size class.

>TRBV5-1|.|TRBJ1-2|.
CASSLGRTGLGYTF
TGCGCCAGCAGCTTGGGCCGGACTGGTTTAGGCTACACCTTC
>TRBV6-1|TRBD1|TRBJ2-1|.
CASSEWQGANEQFF
TGTGCCAGCAGTGAATGGCAGGGGGCTAATGAGCAGTTCTTC
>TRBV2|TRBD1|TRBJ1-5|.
CASGGTEDSNQPQHF
TGTGCCAGCGGCGGGACAGAGGATAGCAATCAGCCCCAGCATTTT
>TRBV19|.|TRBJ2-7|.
CASGGGQNYEQYF
TGTGCCAGTGGAGGGGGACAGAACTACGAGCAGTACTTC
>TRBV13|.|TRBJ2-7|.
CASSLTIASYEQYF
TGTGCCAGCAGCTTGACTATAGCCTCCTACGAGCAGTACTTC
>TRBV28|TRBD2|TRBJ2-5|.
CASSLSERERGVETQYF
TGTGCCAGCAGTTTATCAGAGCGGGAGAGGGGGGTAGAGACCCAGTACTTC
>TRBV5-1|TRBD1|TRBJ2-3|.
CASSYSQGQGTDTQYF
TGCGCCAGCAGCTACTCTCAGGGACAGGGCACAGATACGCAGTATTTT
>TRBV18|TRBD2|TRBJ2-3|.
CASSPQRGDTDTQYF
TGTGCCAGCTCACCCCAGCGGGGGGACACAGATACGCAGTATTTT
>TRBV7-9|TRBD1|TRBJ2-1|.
CASSFGDSYYNEQFF
TGTGCCAGCAGCTTTGGGGACAGCTATTACAATGAGCAGTTCTTC
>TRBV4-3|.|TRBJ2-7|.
CASSQDHPGSYEQYF
TGCGCCAGCAGCCAAGACCATCCAGGCAGCTACGAGCAGTACTTC
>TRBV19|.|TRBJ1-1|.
CASGDRMNTEAFF
TGTGCCAGCGGAGACAGGATGAACACTGAAGCTTTCTTT
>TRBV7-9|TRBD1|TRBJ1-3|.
CASSFGTAINTIYF
TGTGCCAGCAGCTTCGGGACAGCTATAAACACCATATATTTT
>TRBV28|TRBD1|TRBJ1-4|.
CASSSPGGQGARVEKLFF
TGTGCCAGCAGTTCTCCGGGGGGACAGGGGGCGCGAGTTGAAAAACTGTTTTTT
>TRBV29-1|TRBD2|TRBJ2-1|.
CSVATTSGRSYNEQFF
TGCAGCGTTGCCACAACTAGCGGACGCTCCTACAATGAGCAGTTCTTC
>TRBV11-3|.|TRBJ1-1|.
CASSDRGSTEAFF
TGTGCCAGCAGCGACCGTGGGAGCACTGAAGCTTTCTTT
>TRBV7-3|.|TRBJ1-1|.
CASSLDGSLNTEAFF
TGTGCCAGCAGCTTAGACGGGAGTTTGAACACTGAAGCTTTCTTT
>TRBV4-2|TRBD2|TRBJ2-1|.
CASSTQLAGAEGEQFF
TGTGCCAGCAGCACCCAACTAGCGGGAGCAGAGGGTGAGCAGTTCTTC
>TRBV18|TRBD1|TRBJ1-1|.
CASSPMDRGGTEAFF
TGTGCCAGCTCACCAATGGACAGGGGGGGGACTGAAGCTTTCTTT
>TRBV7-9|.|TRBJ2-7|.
CASSSDLGLSYEQYF
TGTGCCAGCAGCTCCGATCTGGGACTTTCCTACGAGCAGTACTTC
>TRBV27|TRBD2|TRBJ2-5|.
CASSFTSGDQETQYF
TGTGCCAGCAGTTTCACTAGCGGGGACCAAGAGACCCAGTACTTC
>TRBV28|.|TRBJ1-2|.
CASTPLLSGGGYGYTF
TGTGCCAGCACCCCCCTTTTATCGGGGGGAGGGTATGGCTACACCTTC
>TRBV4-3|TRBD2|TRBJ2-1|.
CASSQGPWTSGVLGAEQFF
TGCGCCAGCAGCCAAGGCCCCTGGACTAGCGGGGTCCTCGGGGCTGAGCAGTTCTTC
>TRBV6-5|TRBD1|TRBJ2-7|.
CASSYSGQPSREQYF
TGTGCCAGCAGTTACTCGGGACAGCCGTCCAGGGAGCAGTACTTC
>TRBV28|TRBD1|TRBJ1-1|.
CASSRPGTGWTEAFF
TGTGCCAGCAGTCGTCCCGGGACAGGGTGGACTGAAGCTTTCTTT
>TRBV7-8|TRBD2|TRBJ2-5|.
CASSFPGGGTQYF
TGTGCCAGCAGCTTTCCGGGGGGAGGGACCCAGTACTTC
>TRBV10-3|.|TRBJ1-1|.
CAISEWGQNTEAFF
TGTGCCATCAGTGAGTGGGGACAAAACACTGAAGCTTTCTTT
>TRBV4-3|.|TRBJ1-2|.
CASSQYRGTNYGYTF
TGCGCCAGCAGCCAGTATAGGGGTACCAACTATGGCTACACCTTC
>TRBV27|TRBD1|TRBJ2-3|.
CASSSDTGGRTDTQYF
TGTGCCAGCAGTTCAGACACAGGGGGCCGAACAGATACGCAGTATTTT
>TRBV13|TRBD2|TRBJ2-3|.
CASSLGLAGSTDTQYF
TGTGCCAGCAGCTTAGGTCTAGCGGGCAGCACAGATACGCAGTATTTT
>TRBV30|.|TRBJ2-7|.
CAWRAPGGRIYEQYF
TGTGCCTGGAGGGCTCCGGGGGGCAGAATCTACGAGCAGTACTTC
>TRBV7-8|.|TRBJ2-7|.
CASSLVVSSYEQYF
TGTGCCAGCAGCTTAGTCGTCAGTTCCTACGAGCAGTACTTC
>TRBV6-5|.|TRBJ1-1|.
CASSYSRVEAFF
TGTGCCAGCAGTTACTCTCGGGTGGAGGCTTTCTTT
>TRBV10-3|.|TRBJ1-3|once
CATGGQVGGNSGNTIYF
TGTGCCACCGGTGGGCAAGTGGGGGGAAACTCTGGAAACACCATATATTTT
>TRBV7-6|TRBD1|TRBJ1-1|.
CASSFQTGEVTEAFF
TGTGCCAGCAGCTTTCAAACAGGGGAAGTAACTGAAGCTTTCTTT
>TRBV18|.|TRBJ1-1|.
CASSPGGNTEAFF
TGTGCCAGCTCCCCCGGGGGGAACACTGAAGCTTTCTTT
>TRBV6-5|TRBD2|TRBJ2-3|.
CASRSWRESSDTQYF
TGTGCCAGCCGGTCGTGGCGGGAGTCTTCAGATACGCAGTATTTT
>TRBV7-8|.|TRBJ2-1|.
CASSPMEGAYNEQFF
TGTGCCAGCAGCCCCATGGAGGGAGCCTACAATGAGCAGTTCTTC
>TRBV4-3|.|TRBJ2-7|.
CASSQDRGTATYEQYF
TGCGCCAGCAGCCAAGATCGTGGGACTGCCACCTACGAGCAGTACTTC
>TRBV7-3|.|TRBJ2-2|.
CASSFTGTGELFF
TGTGCCAGCAGCTTTACGGGTACCGGGGAGCTGTTTTTT
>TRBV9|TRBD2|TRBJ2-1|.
CASSHPREGVSTYEQFF
TGTGCCAGCAGTCATCCTCGGGAGGGAGTAAGTACCTATGAGCAGTTCTTC
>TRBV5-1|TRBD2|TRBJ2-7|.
CASSVSGVAFEQYF
TGCGCCAGCAGCGTTAGCGGGGTGGCGTTCGAGCAGTACTTC
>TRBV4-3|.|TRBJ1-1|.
CASSQDEGNTEAFF
TGCGCCAGCAGCCAAGATGAGGGGAACACTGAAGCTTTCTTT
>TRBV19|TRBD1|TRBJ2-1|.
CASSLRDSAYNEQFF
TGTGCCAGTAGTCTCCGGGACAGCGCCTACAATGAGCAGTTCTTC
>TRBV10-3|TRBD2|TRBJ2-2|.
CAISDLFQREGGELFF
TGTGCCATCAGTGACCTTTTCCAGCGGGAAGGCGGGGAGCTGTTTTTT